What follows is one TCR beta chain and its context. As yet, its antigen is unknown. Using its own MiXCR run on the RT-PCR reads, TCRdb lists one record per CDR3 protein. The table lists hundreds of thousands of distinct CDR3 sequences, 14% of them singletons. The entry originates in a study of response to subunit inactivated influenza vaccine. Study outcomes and limitations: Each seasonal influenza vaccination, the authors suggested, recruits few new T cells.

This sequence was found in a man in his forties or fifties who received an inactivated influenza vaccine. The sample consisted of PBMCs from blood, taken less than 15 days before vaccination.

This CDR3 reads CASSRAPGPRYEQYF. The CDR3 nucleotides are TGTGCCAGCAGCCGAGCTCCGGGACCCAGGTACGAGCAGTACTTC. The J gene is TRBJ2-7, the V gene TRBV7-6, with D perhaps assigned TRBD1 or TRBD2 (5 bases each). V lost 5 bases and J 4 bases, leaving 18 bases between the germline ends. The germline gives CDR1 SGHVS, CDR2 FNYEAQ. This CDR3 comprises 15 residues. The full variable domain, in which reference TRBV7-6 and TRBJ2-7 provide the parts outside the CDR3, is GAGVSQSPRYKVTKRGQDVALRCDPISGHVSLYWYRQALGQGPEFLTYFNYEAQQDKSGLPNDRFSAERPEGSISTLTIQRTEQRDSAMYRCASSRAPGPRYEQYFGPGTRLTVT.